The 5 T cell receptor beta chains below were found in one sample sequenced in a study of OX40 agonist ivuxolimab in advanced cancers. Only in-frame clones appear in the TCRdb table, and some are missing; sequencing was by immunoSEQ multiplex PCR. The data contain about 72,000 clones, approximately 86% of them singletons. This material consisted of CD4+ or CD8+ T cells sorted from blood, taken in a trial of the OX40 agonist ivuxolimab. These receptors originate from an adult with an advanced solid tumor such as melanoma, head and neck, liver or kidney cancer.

CDR3 in DNA: TGTGCCAGCTCACCACCGGGACTAGCGGGAGGGACGGAGACCCAGTACTTC. This gives the protein CASSPPGLAGGTETQYF. The chain uses TRBV18 and TRBJ2-5; 16 nucleotides align to TRBD2. The CDR3 consists of 17 residues. With 0 bases clipped from V and 5 bases from J, the junction kept 3 bases outside the gene matches. Per germline, CDR1 KGHSH and CDR2 LQKENI.

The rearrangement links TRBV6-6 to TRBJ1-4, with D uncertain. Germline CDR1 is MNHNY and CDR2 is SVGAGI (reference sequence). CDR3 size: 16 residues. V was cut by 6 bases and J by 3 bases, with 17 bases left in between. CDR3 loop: CASSANGGPANEKLFF. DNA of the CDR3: TGTGCCAGCAGCGCAAACGGTGGCCCGGCTAATGAAAAACTGTTTTTT.

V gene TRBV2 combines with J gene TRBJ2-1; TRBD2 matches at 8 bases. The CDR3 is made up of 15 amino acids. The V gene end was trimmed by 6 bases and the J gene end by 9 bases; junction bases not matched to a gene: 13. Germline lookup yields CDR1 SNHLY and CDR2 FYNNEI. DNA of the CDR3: TGTGCCAGCAGAGCCTTGACGGGGGGGCCCACTGAGCAGTTCTTC. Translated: CASRALTGGPTEQFF. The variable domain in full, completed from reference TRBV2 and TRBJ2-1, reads EPEVTQTPSHQVTQMGQEVILRCVPISNHLYFYWYRQILGQKVEFLVSFYNNEISEKSEIFDDQFSVERPDGSNFTLKIRSTKLEDSAMYFCASRALTGGPTEQFFGPGTRLTVL.

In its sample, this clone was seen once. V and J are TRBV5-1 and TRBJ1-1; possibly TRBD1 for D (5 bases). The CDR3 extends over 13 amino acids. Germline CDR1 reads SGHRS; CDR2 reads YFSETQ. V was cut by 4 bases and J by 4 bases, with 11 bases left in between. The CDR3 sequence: CASSAGAATEAFF. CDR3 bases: TGCGCCAGCAGCGCCGGGGCCGCCACTGAAGCTTTCTTT.

The DNA for the CDR3 is TGTGCCAGCAGCCCCCTAGGGGCGAACACCGGGGAGCTGTTTTTT. Amino acid sequence: CASSPLGANTGELFF. The chain links TRBV5-6 to TRBJ2-2, with a tentative D call TRBD1 (5 bases). The CDR3 covers 15 residues. Germline lookup yields CDR1 SGHDT and CDR2 YYEEEE. Trimming shortened V by 4 bases and J by 0 bases, and 10 bases separated the two germline ends. Full variable domain (rest looked up from reference TRBV5-6 and TRBJ2-2): DAGVTQSPTHLIKTRGQQVTLRCSPKSGHDTVSWYQQALGQGPQFIFQYYEEEERQRGNFPDRFSGHQFPNYSSELNVNALLLGDSALYLCASSPLGANTGELFFGEGSRLTVL.